This T cell receptor (beta chain) was sequenced in a study of blood T cell repertoires in COVID-19. Looking at the study overall: Donors in the United States, Italy and Spain gave samples during acute or convalescent COVID-19. PBMCs, B-cell-depleted T cells, or T cells provided the cDNA or gDNA that made up the material.

Trimming at V came to 2 bases and at J to 4 bases, leaving 1 base not matched to a gene. The CDR3 has 15 residues. Original data processing: Amplification with reference gene primers provided the estimates of nucleated cell counts. Sequencing used immunoSEQ multiplex PCR; TCRdb keeps in-frame clones, though not all of them. For V, J and clone size, that table is used; D and trimming come from the DNA. The table records 450,000 or so clones, approximately 91% of them present only once. The J gene is TRBJ2-2, the V gene TRBV6-7; 10 nucleotides match TRBD1. TRBV6-7 is designated an ORF whose function remains uncertain. The clonotype originates from a woman in her 40s with COVID-19, enrolled during active disease. Sample: peripheral blood. In DNA, the CDR3 is TGTGCCAGCAGTTACGGGACAGGGGCCACCGGGGAGCTGTTTTTT. Its protein is CASSYGTGATGELFF.